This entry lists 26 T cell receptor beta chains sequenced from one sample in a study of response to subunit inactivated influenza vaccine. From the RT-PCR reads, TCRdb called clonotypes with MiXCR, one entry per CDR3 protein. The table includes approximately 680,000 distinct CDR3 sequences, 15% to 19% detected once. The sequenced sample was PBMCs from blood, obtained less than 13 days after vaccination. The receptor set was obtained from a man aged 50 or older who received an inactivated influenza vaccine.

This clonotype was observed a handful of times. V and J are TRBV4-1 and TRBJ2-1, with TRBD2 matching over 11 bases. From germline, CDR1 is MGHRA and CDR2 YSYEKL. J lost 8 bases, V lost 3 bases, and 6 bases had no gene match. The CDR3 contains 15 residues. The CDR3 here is CASSQSGTSGDEQFF. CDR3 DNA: TGCGCCAGCAGCCAGTCCGGGACTAGCGGCGATGAGCAGTTCTTC.

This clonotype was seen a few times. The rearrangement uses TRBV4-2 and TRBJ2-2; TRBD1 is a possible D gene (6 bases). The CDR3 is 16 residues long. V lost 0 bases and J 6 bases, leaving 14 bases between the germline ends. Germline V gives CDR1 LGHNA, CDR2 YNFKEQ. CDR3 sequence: CASSQDVSRGPGELFF. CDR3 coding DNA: TGTGCCAGCAGCCAAGATGTAAGCAGGGGCCCCGGGGAGCTGTTTTTT.

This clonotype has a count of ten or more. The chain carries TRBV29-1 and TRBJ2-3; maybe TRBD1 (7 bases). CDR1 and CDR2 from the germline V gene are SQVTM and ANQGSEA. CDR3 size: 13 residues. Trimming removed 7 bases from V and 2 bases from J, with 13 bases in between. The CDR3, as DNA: TGCAGCGCCAGGGGGGAGGACACAGATACGCAGTATTTT. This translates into CSARGEDTDTQYF.

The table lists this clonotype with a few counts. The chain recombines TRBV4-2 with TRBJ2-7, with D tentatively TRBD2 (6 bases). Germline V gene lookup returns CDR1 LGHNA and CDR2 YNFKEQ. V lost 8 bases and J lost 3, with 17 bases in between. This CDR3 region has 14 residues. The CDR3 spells CASGVAGSVYEQYF. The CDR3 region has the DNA TGTGCCAGCGGGGTCGCGGGGAGCGTCTACGAGCAGTACTTC.

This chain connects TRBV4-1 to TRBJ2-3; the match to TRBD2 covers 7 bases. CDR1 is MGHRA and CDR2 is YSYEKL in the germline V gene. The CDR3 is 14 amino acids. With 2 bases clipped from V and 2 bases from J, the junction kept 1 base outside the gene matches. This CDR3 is CASSQSGTTDTQYF. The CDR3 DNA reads TGCGCCAGCAGCCAAAGCGGGACCACAGATACGCAGTATTTT.

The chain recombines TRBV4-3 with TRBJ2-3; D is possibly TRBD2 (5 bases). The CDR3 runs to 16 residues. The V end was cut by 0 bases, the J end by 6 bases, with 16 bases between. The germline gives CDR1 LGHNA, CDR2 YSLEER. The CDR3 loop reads CASSQDLERISDTQYF. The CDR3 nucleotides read TGCGCCAGCAGCCAAGATTTGGAGCGGATCAGTGATACGCAGTATTTT.

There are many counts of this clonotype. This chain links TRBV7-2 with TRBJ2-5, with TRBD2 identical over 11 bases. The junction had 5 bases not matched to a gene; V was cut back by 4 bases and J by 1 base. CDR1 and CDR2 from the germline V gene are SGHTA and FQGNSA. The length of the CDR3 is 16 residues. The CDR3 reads CASSSQLAGVQETQYF. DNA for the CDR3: TGTGCCAGCAGCTCACAACTAGCGGGAGTCCAAGAGACCCAGTACTTC.

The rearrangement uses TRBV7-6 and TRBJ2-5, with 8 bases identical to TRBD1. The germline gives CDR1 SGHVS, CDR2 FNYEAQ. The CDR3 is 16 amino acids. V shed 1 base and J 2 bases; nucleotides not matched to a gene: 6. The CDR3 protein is CASSLGPNRGQETQYF. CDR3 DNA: TGTGCCAGCAGCTTAGGCCCAAACAGGGGGCAAGAGACCCAGTACTTC.

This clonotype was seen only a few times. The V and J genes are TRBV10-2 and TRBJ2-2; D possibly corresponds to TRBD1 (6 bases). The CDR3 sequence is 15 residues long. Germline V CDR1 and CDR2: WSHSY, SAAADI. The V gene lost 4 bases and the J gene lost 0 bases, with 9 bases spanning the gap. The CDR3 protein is CASSVYRANTGELFF. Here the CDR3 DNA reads TGCGCCAGCAGTGTTTACAGGGCGAACACCGGGGAGCTGTTTTTT.

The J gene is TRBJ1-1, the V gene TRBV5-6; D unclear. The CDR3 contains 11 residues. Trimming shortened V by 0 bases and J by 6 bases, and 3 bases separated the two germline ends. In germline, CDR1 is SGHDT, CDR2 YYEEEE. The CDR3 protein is CASSLEAEAFF. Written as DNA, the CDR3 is TGTGCCAGCAGCTTGGAGGCTGAAGCTTTCTTT.

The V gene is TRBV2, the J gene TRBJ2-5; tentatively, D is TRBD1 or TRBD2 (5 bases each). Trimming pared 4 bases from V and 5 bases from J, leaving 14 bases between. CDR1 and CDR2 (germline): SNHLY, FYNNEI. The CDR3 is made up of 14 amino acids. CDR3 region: CASSVGSGTETQYF. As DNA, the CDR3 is TGTGCCAGCAGTGTAGGGTCCGGGACCGAGACCCAGTACTTC.

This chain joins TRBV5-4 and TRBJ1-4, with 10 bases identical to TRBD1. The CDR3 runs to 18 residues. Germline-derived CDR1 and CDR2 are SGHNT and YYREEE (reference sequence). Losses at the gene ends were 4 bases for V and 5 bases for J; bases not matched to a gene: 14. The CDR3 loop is CASSLASTRTGGNEKLFF. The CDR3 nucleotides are TGTGCCAGCAGCCTGGCGTCAACACGGACAGGGGGAAATGAAAAACTGTTTTTT. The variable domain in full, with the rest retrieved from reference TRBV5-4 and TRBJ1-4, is ETGVTQSPTHLIKTRGQQVTLRCSSQSGHNTVSWYQQALGQGPQFIFQYYREEENGRGNFPPRFSGLQFPNYSSELNVNALELDDSALYLCASSLASTRTGGNEKLFFGSGTQLSVL.

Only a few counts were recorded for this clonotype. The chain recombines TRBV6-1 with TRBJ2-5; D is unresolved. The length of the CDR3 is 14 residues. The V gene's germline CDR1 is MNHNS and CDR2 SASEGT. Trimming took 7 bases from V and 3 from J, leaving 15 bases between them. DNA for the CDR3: TGTGCCAGCATCTCATGGGGTGGAGAAGAGACCCAGTACTTC. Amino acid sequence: CASISWGGEETQYF.

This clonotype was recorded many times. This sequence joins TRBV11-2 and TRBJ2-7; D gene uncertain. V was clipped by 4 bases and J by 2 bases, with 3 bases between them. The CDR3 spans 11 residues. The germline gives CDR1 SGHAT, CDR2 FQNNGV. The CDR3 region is CASSSAYEQYF. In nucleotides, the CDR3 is TGTGCCAGCAGCTCCGCCTACGAGCAGTACTTC. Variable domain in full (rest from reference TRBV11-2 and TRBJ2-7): EAGVAQSPRYKIIEKRQSVAFWCNPISGHATLYWYQQILGQGPKLLIQFQNNGVVDDSQLPKDRFSAERLKGVDSTLKIQPAKLEDSAVYLCASSSAYEQYFGPGTRLTVT.

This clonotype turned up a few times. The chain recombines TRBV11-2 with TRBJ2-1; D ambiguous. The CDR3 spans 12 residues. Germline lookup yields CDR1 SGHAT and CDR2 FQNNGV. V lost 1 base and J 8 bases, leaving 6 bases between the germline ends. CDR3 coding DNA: TGTGCCAGCAGCTTAGGGGTATATGAGCAGTTCTTC. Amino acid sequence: CASSLGVYEQFF.

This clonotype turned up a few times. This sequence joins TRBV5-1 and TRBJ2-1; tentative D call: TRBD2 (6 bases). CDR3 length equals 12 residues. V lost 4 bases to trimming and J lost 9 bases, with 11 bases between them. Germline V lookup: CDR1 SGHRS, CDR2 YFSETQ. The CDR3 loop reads CASSMAGGEQFF. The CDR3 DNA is TGCGCCAGCAGCATGGCCGGGGGTGAGCAGTTCTTC.

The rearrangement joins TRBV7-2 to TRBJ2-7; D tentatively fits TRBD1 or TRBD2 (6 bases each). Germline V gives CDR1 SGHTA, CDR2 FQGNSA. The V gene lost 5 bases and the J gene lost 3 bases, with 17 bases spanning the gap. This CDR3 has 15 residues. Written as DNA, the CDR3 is TGTGCCAGCAGCCTCTTCCCGGGGGCCGACTACGAGCAGTACTTC. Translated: CASSLFPGADYEQYF.

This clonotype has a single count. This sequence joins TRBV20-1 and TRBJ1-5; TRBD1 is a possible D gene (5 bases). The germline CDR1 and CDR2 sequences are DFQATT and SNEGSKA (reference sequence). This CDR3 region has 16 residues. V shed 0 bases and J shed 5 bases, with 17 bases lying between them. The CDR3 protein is CSARDSSGDIDQPQHF. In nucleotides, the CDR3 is TGCAGTGCTAGAGATTCATCGGGGGATATCGATCAGCCCCAGCATTTT.

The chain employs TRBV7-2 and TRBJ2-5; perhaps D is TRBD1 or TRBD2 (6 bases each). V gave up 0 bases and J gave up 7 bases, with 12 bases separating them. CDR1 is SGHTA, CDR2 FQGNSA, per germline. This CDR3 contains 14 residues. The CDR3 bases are TGTGCCAGCAGCTTAGCGCCCGGGGGCGGGACCCAGTACTTC. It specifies CASSLAPGGGTQYF.

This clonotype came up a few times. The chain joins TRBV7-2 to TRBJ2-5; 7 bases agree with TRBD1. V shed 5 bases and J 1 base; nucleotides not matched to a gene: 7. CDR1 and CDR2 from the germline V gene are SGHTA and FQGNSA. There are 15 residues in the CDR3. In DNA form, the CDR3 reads TGTGCCAGCAGCCCCCGACAGGGTACCCAAGAGACCCAGTACTTC. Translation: CASSPRQGTQETQYF.

The CDR3 is CASSVGTNYGYTF. CDR3 DNA sequence: TGTGCCAGCAGCGTCGGAACTAACTATGGCTACACCTTC. The genes are TRBV7-9 and TRBJ1-2; D remains unclear. The CDR3 runs to 13 residues. Per the germline V gene, CDR1 is SEHNR and CDR2 is FQNEAQ (reference sequence). Trimming cost V 5 bases and J 0 bases, with 7 bases left between them.

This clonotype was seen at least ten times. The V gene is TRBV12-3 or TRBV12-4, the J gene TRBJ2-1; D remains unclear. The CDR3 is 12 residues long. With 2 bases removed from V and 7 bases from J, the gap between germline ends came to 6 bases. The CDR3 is CASSLRPNEQFF. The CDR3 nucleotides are TGTGCCAGCAGTTTAAGGCCTAATGAGCAGTTCTTC.

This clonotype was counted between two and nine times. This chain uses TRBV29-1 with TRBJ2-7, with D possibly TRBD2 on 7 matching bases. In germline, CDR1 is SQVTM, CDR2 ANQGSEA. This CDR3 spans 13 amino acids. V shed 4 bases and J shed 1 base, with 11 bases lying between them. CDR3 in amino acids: CSVGGGASYEQYF. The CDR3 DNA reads TGCAGCGTTGGGGGGGGCGCGTCCTACGAGCAGTACTTC.

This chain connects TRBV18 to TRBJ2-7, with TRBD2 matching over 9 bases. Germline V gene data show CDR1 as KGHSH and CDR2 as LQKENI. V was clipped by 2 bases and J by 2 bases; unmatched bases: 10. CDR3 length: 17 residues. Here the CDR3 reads CASSPSSGLAITYEQYF. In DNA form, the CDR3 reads TGTGCCAGCTCACCAAGCTCCGGACTAGCGATTACCTACGAGCAGTACTTC.

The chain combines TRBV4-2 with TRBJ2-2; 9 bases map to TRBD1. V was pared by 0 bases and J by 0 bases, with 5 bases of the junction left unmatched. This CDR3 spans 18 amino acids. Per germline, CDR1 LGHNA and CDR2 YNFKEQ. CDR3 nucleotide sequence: TGTGCCAGCAGCCAAGAAAGGGGACAGGGAGCGAACACCGGGGAGCTGTTTTTT. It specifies CASSQERGQGANTGELFF.

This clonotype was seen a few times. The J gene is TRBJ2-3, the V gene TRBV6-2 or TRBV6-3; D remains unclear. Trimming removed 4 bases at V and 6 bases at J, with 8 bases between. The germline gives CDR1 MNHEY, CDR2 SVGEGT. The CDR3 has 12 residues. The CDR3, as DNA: TGTGCCAGCAGTTCGGTGGGTGATACGCAGTATTTT. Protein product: CASSSVGDTQYF.